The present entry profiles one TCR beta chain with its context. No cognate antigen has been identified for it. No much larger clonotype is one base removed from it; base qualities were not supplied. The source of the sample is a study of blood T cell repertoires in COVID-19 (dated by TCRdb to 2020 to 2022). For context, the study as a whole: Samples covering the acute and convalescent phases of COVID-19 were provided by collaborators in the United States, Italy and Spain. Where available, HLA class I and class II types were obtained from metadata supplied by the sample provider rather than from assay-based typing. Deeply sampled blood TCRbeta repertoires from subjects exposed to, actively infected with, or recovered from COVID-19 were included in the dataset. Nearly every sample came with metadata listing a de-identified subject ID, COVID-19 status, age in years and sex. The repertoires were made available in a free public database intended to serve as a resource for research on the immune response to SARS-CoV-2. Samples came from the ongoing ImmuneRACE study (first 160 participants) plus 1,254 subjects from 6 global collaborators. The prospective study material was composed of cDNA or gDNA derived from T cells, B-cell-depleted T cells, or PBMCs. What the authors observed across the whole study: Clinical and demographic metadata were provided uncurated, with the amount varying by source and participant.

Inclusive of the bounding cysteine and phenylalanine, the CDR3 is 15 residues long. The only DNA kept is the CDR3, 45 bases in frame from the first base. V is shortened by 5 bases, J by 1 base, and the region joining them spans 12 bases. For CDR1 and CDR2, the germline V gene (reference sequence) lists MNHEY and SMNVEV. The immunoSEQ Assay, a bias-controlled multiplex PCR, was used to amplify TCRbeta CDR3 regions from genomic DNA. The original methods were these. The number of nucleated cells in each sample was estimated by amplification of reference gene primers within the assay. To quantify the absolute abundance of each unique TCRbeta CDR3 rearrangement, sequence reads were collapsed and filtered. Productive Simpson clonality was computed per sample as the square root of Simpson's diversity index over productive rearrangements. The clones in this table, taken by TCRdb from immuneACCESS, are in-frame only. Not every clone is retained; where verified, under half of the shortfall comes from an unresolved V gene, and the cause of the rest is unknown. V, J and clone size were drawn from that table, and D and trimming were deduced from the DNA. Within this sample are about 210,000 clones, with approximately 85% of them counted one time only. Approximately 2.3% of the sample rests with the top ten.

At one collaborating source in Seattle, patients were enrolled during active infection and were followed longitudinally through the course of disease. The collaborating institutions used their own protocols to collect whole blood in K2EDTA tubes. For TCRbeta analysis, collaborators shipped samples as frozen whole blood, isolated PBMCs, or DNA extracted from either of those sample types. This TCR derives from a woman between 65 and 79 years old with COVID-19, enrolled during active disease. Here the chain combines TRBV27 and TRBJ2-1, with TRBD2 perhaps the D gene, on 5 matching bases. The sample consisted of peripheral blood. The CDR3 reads CASSPLAPSYNEQFF. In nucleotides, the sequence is TGTGCCAGCAGTCCGCTAGCACCATCCTACAATGAGCAGTTCTTC.